This T cell receptor beta chain was sequenced in a study of T cell repertoires in cytomegalovirus infection. Per the germline V gene, CDR1 is SGHTA and CDR2 is FQGNSA. V was pared by 0 bases and J by 7 bases, with 15 bases between. The CDR3 runs 15 residues. A note on this clonotype: As yet, its antigen is unknown.

TCRdb reanalysed the reads using MiXCR and keeps one entry per CDR3 protein. The table has 250,000 to 400,000 distinct CDR3 sequences, 20% to 25% seen once; the top ten hold less than 15%. The specimen comprised cultured PBMCs, sampled from culture after CMV antigen stimulation. This TCR came from a human donor in good health (CMV status not recorded). Some clones in this sample may be carry-over from other donors' samples. The chain uses TRBV7-2 and TRBJ1-2; D is undetermined. This CDR3 reads CASSLAPVRGSGYTF. The CDR3 coding sequence is TGTGCCAGCAGCTTAGCGCCGGTGAGAGGGTCTGGCTACACCTTC.